This TCR beta chain derives from a study of regulatory T cells in long-lasting Graves disease. Time point described: newly diagnosed GD, antithyroid drugs for less than 3 months. PBMC-derived RNA was used for the TCR library. It was by American Thyroid Association guidelines that Graves' disease was diagnosed. Assembly of TCR beta libraries relied on iRepertoire HTBI primers together with Arm-PCR of CDR3 regions. TCRdb fed the multiplex PCR reads into MiXCR, producing one record per CDR3 protein. The profile shows about 540,000 distinct CDR3 sequences, approximately 13% of them singletons. The V end lost 6 bases, the J end lost 0 bases, and 16 bases lay between the germline ends. The length of the CDR3 is 16 residues. Germline CDR1 MNHNS, CDR2 SASEGT. These same data were also listed under a study on T cells in Graves' hyperthyroidism and ophthalmopathy. That study reports: With the HTBI primer set, the TCR CDR3 went through a first round of RT-PCR. Among clonotypes expanded in thyroid above 0.001, most were also found in blood.

The sample was peripheral blood mononuclear cells (PBMCs), taken at new diagnosis, from a patient treated with antithyroid drugs. The rearrangement links TRBV6-1 to TRBJ2-3; D might be TRBD2 (6 bases). This TCR came from a man aged 25 to 45 with Graves disease. CDR3 loop: CASSVFSGTSTDTQYF. Written as DNA, the CDR3 is TGTGCCAGCAGCGTTTTTAGCGGTACTAGCACAGATACGCAGTATTTT.